Listed below are T cell receptor beta chains from one sample, sequenced in a study of shared clonotypes between healthy human individuals. Profiling relied on immunoSEQ multiplex PCR, and the TCRdb table lists in-frame clones only, not all of them. The sample has about 2 million clones; approximately 94% are singletons. Sequencing input: naive CD8+ T cells sorted from blood. Source of these receptors: a man aged 18 to 35 in good health. Both conserved end residues are part of each CDR3. A D gene is named only where the DNA matches it firmly. Size values are once, few and many counts, or a class for expanded clones, and some rows have none.

length: 17
D: TRBD2
V: TRBV2
J: TRBJ2-5
size: once
DNA: TGTGCCAGCAAAAAGTCTAGCGGGGGGTCTTACGGAGAGACCCAGTACTTC
CDR3: CASKKSSGGSYGETQYF

length: 15
D: TRBD1
V: TRBV9
J: TRBJ1-4
size: NA
DNA: TGTGCCAGCAGCCCCGAAGGAACAGGGGATGAAAAACTGTTTTTT
CDR3: CASSPEGTGDEKLFF

length: 12
D: TRBD2
V: TRBV29-1
J: TRBJ2-4
size: NA
DNA: TGCAGCGTTGTAGGTACGGGGGGACTTCAGTACTTC
CDR3: CSVVGTGGLQYF

length: 15
D: TRBD1
V: TRBV7-9
J: TRBJ1-1
size: NA
DNA: TGTGCCAGCAGCTCCCCGACAGGGACCCACACTGAAGCTTTCTTT
CDR3: CASSSPTGTHTEAFF

length: 13
D: NA
V: TRBV5-1
J: TRBJ2-5
size: NA
DNA: TGCGCCAGCAGCTTGAAAGGTGAAGAGACCCAGTACTTC
CDR3: CASSLKGEETQYF

length: 12
D: NA
V: TRBV7-9
J: TRBJ2-5
size: NA
DNA: TGTGCCAGCAGCCAAGAGGAGGAGACCCAGTACTTC
CDR3: CASSQEEETQYF

length: 15
D: NA
V: TRBV5-1
J: TRBJ1-5
size: NA
DNA: TGCGCCAGCAGCCCACGGGGGGGGAGCAATCAGCCCCAGCATTTT
CDR3: CASSPRGGSNQPQHF

length: 15
D: TRBD1
V: TRBV2
J: TRBJ1-1
size: NA
DNA: TGTGCCAGCAGTGAGACGGGACAGGGGATTAGTGAAGCTTTCTTT
CDR3: CASSETGQGISEAFF

length: 13
D: TRBD1
V: TRBV27
J: TRBJ1-2
size: NA
DNA: TGTGCCAGCAGTCAGACAGGGTATGAGGGCTACACCTTC
CDR3: CASSQTGYEGYTF

length: 17
D: NA
V: TRBV4-3
J: TRBJ2-7
size: NA
DNA: TGCGCCAGCAGCCAATTCATAGGCGACGAGAGCTCCTACGAGCAGTACTTC
CDR3: CASSQFIGDESSYEQYF

length: 14
D: NA
V: TRBV27
J: TRBJ1-1
size: NA
DNA: TGTGCCAGCAGTTGGGGAGGGGTGGGGACTGAAGCTTTCTTT
CDR3: CASSWGGVGTEAFF

length: 13
D: TRBD1
V: TRBV2
J: TRBJ2-1
size: NA
DNA: TGTGCCAGCAGTTGGGACAGCTACAATGAGCAGTTCTTC
CDR3: CASSWDSYNEQFF

length: 14
D: NA
V: TRBV27
J: TRBJ2-7
size: once
DNA: TGTGCCAGCAGTGGGCTAGCCAGTTGGCGCGAGCAGTACTTC
CDR3: CASSGLASWREQYF

length: 12
D: NA
V: TRBV30
J: TRBJ1-2
size: NA
DNA: TGTGCCTGGGACGTCTCTAACTATGGCTACACCTTC
CDR3: CAWDVSNYGYTF

length: 16
D: NA
V: TRBV28
J: TRBJ2-5
size: NA
DNA: TGTGCCAGCAGTCTCCACAAGGGGTCACCGATGGAGACCCAGTACTTC
CDR3: CASSLHKGSPMETQYF

length: 13
D: NA
V: TRBV7-9
J: TRBJ2-2
size: NA
DNA: TGTGCCAGCAGCGGGAGTAGGGCCGGGGAGCTGTTTTTT
CDR3: CASSGSRAGELFF

length: 10
D: NA
V: TRBV4-1
J: TRBJ1-4
size: NA
DNA: TGCGCCAGCGGCCATGAAAAACTGTTTTTT
CDR3: CASGHEKLFF

length: 12
D: NA
V: TRBV4-2
J: TRBJ2-1
size: NA
DNA: TGTGCCAGCAGCCGCCCCCCACAGGAGCAGTTCTTC
CDR3: CASSRPPQEQFF

length: 15
D: NA
V: TRBV2
J: TRBJ1-1
size: NA
DNA: TGTGCCAGCAGTGACTACCGGGACCGAAACACTGAAGCTTTCTTT
CDR3: CASSDYRDRNTEAFF

length: 14
D: NA
V: TRBV5-1
J: TRBJ1-1
size: NA
DNA: TGCGCCAGCAGCTTGGAGGGCGACTACACTGAAGCTTTCTTT
CDR3: CASSLEGDYTEAFF

length: 14
D: NA
V: TRBV2
J: TRBJ2-1
size: NA
DNA: TGTGCCAGCAGGAAATGGGGCGATTGGGATGAGCAGTTCTTC
CDR3: CASRKWGDWDEQFF

length: 17
D: NA
V: TRBV19
J: TRBJ2-7
size: NA
DNA: TGTGCCAGTAGTACTACACAACAGGGGGGGGAGTCCTACGAGCAGTACTTC
CDR3: CASSTTQQGGESYEQYF

length: 12
D: NA
V: TRBV7-9
J: TRBJ2-1
size: NA
DNA: TGTGCCAGCAGTCCGGGGCTGGGCGAGCAGTTCTTC
CDR3: CASSPGLGEQFF

length: 14
D: NA
V: TRBV4-1
J: TRBJ1-1
size: NA
DNA: TGCGCCAGCAGCCGGCAACAGGGTGACACTGAAGCTTTCTTT
CDR3: CASSRQQGDTEAFF

length: 16
D: TRBD2
V: TRBV11-2
J: TRBJ2-5
size: NA
DNA: TGTGCCAGCAGTCTAGACGGGGAGGGGATACAAGAGACCCAGTACTTC
CDR3: CASSLDGEGIQETQYF

length: 13
D: NA
V: TRBV9
J: TRBJ2-5
size: NA
DNA: TGTGCCAGCAGCGTAGTGGGAACGGGGACCCAGTACTTC
CDR3: CASSVVGTGTQYF

length: 16
D: TRBD1
V: TRBV2
J: TRBJ1-3
size: NA
DNA: TGTGCCAGCAGTGGCGAAGACAGGGGCTTTGGAAACACCATATATTTT
CDR3: CASSGEDRGFGNTIYF

length: 12
D: TRBD2
V: TRBV5-4
J: TRBJ2-7
size: NA
DNA: TGTGCCAGCAGCTTGGCGGGGGGCGAGCAGTACTTC
CDR3: CASSLAGGEQYF

length: 13
D: TRBD1
V: TRBV30
J: TRBJ2-2
size: NA
DNA: TGTGCCTGGAGGAGGACAGGCACCGGGGAGCTGTTTTTT
CDR3: CAWRRTGTGELFF

length: 17
D: TRBD1
V: TRBV27
J: TRBJ2-7
size: NA
DNA: TGTGCCAGCAGTGGACGACAGGGGGCTCGGGACCGGGTCGAGCAGTACTTC
CDR3: CASSGRQGARDRVEQYF

length: 13
D: NA
V: TRBV7-9
J: TRBJ2-5
size: once
DNA: TGTGCCAGCAGCTTAGCGCAGGAGGAGACCCAGTACTTC
CDR3: CASSLAQEETQYF

length: 13
D: NA
V: TRBV27
J: TRBJ2-1
size: once
DNA: TGTGCCAGCAGTTTCGGCCCCAGCAATGAGCAGTTCTTC
CDR3: CASSFGPSNEQFF

length: 13
D: NA
V: TRBV27
J: TRBJ1-5
size: NA
DNA: TGTGCCAGCAGTCCAGGATTTGCACAGCCCCAGCATTTT
CDR3: CASSPGFAQPQHF

length: 15
D: NA
V: TRBV11-2
J: TRBJ1-4
size: NA
DNA: TGTGCCAGCAGCCCTAGCTGGGGCTCGGATGAAAAACTGTTTTTT
CDR3: CASSPSWGSDEKLFF

length: 14
D: TRBD1
V: TRBV14
J: TRBJ2-3
size: few
DNA: TGTGCCAGCAGCCAAGGACAGGGGCCGGTCGCGCAGTATTTT
CDR3: CASSQGQGPVAQYF

length: 11
D: NA
V: TRBV2
J: TRBJ2-3
size: NA
DNA: TGTGCCTCGCTGGTGGGTGATACGCAGTATTTT
CDR3: CASLVGDTQYF

length: 15
D: NA
V: TRBV16
J: TRBJ1-2
size: NA
DNA: TGTGCCAGCAGCCAATCGGAACAGTATAACTATGGCTACACCTTC
CDR3: CASSQSEQYNYGYTF

length: 14
D: NA
V: TRBV28
J: TRBJ2-4
size: NA
DNA: TGTGCCAGCAGCCCCGTTATGTACGAGGACATTCAGTACTTC
CDR3: CASSPVMYEDIQYF

length: 15
D: TRBD1
V: TRBV7-6
J: TRBJ2-1
size: NA
DNA: TGTGCCAGCAGCTTAGGACAGGGGGCGCCGAATGAGCAGTTCTTC
CDR3: CASSLGQGAPNEQFF

length: 16
D: TRBD1
V: TRBV5-1
J: TRBJ2-2
size: NA
DNA: TGCGCCAGCAGCTTCGCCGGGACAGGGATCGCCGGGGAGCTGTTTTTT
CDR3: CASSFAGTGIAGELFF

length: 13
D: NA
V: TRBV7-9
J: TRBJ2-2
size: NA
DNA: TGTGCCAGCAGCTTAGCGGTAGCCGGGGAGCTGTTTTTT
CDR3: CASSLAVAGELFF

length: 18
D: TRBD1
V: TRBV11-2
J: TRBJ2-6
size: NA
DNA: TGTGCCAGCAGCTTGGCTAAGGGGCAGGGGGCTGGGGCCAACGTCCTGACTTTC
CDR3: CASSLAKGQGAGANVLTF

length: 19
D: NA
V: TRBV6-1
J: TRBJ2-1
size: NA
DNA: TGTGCCAGCAGTGAAGCGCACCCCCGACGATTAGGTACCGACAATGAGCAGTTCTTC
CDR3: CASSEAHPRRLGTDNEQFF

length: 15
D: NA
V: TRBV15
J: TRBJ1-3
size: NA
DNA: TGTGCCACCAGCACAATCAGGGGTTCAGGAAACACCATATATTTT
CDR3: CATSTIRGSGNTIYF

length: 15
D: NA
V: TRBV11-2
J: TRBJ2-7
size: NA
DNA: TGTGCCAGCAGCTTGTATCGAGGGGACCCCTACGAGCAGTACTTC
CDR3: CASSLYRGDPYEQYF

length: 13
D: NA
V: TRBV5-6
J: TRBJ2-7
size: NA
DNA: TGTGCCAGCAGCGCGTCATGGTCCTACGAGCAGTACTTC
CDR3: CASSASWSYEQYF

length: 16
D: NA
V: TRBV5-8
J: TRBJ2-1
size: NA
DNA: TGTGCCAGCAGCTTGGTGGGTGGGAGCACCTACAATGAGCAGTTCTTC
CDR3: CASSLVGGSTYNEQFF

length: 15
D: NA
V: TRBV7-9
J: TRBJ2-1
size: once
DNA: TGTGCCAGCAGCTTAAGCGAGCGGCCCATCAATGAGCAGTTCTTC
CDR3: CASSLSERPINEQFF

length: 14
D: TRBD1
V: TRBV4-1
J: TRBJ2-7
size: NA
DNA: TGCGCCAGCAGCCCCGGGACAGGGGTGGGGGAGCAGTACTTC
CDR3: CASSPGTGVGEQYF